The rows below give T cell receptor beta chains drawn from one sample of a study of regulatory T cells in long-lasting Graves disease. MiXCR, run by TCRdb on the multiplex PCR reads, gives a single entry per CDR3 protein. The data hold hundreds of thousands of distinct CDR3 sequences, with 15% observed a single time. The sample was also reused in another study, on T cells in Graves' hyperthyroidism and ophthalmopathy.

The sequencing used peripheral blood mononuclear cells (PBMCs), collected at new diagnosis, from a patient treated with antithyroid drugs. These TCRs come from a woman aged 40 to 49 with Graves disease. CDR3s include the opening cysteine and the closing phenylalanine or tryptophan. A D gene is named only where the DNA matches it firmly. The size of a clone is reported for some rows only, either as once, few or many, or as a class for expanded clones.

13	many	.	TRBV5-1	TRBJ1-1	TGCGCCTCCCGTCCCTCCATGAACACTGAAGCTTTCTTT	CASRPSMNTEAFF
17	.	.	TRBV20-1	TRBJ1-4	TGCAGTGCGCCTTACGACCGGGCAGGTTCGGAATTTGAAAAACTGTTTTTT	CSAPYDRAGSEFEKLFF
16	few	.	TRBV12-5	TRBJ2-6	TGTGCTAGTGGTTTAGTTGGTACAGCTGGGGCCAACGTCCTGACTTTC	CASGLVGTAGANVLTF
20	many	TRBD2	TRBV11-2	TRBJ2-3	TGTGCCAGCAGCTTAGTCCCCGGGGCTAGCGGAGTGTCTAGCACAGATACGCAGTATTTT	CASSLVPGASGVSSTDTQYF
14	many	.	TRBV28	TRBJ2-2	TGTGCCAGCACCCTGGGACTCGACACCGGGGAGCTGTTTTTT	CASTLGLDTGELFF
14	.	.	TRBV10-2	TRBJ2-1	TGCGCCAGCAGGGGGGCTAGTCGCTACAATGAGCAGTTCTTC	CASRGASRYNEQFF
15	.	TRBD2	TRBV2	TRBJ2-2	TGTGCCAGCAGGAGACTAGCGGGAGGTGCCGGGGAGCTGTTTTTT	CASRRLAGGAGELFF
15	.	.	TRBV5-4	TRBJ2-7	TGTGCCAGCAGCTTCTGGGCATCCAGGGCGGACGAGCAGTACTTC	CASSFWASRADEQYF
16	.	TRBD2	TRBV10-3	TRBJ2-1	TGTGCCATCAGTTCACCGGGACTAGCGGGTTATAATGAGCAGTTCTTC	CAISSPGLAGYNEQFF
17	.	.	TRBV19	TRBJ2-1	TGTGCCAGTAGTAAAGGGGGGCACCCTAGCTCCTACAATGAGCAGTTCTTC	CASSKGGHPSSYNEQFF
13	few	.	TRBV6-2/TRBV6-3	TRBJ2-3	TGTGCCAGCAGTTACTCGAGGGGGGACACGCAGTATTTT	CASSYSRGDTQYF
21	many	TRBD2	TRBV7-9	TRBJ2-6	TGTGCCAGCAGCTCCTCACCGGGACTAGCGGGAGGTTCCTCTGGGGCCAACGTCCTGACTTTC	CASSSSPGLAGGSSGANVLTF
15	.	TRBD1	TRBV7-6	TRBJ1-2	TGTGCCAGCAGCCACTCATACCGGGACAGGGCCAACTACACCTTC	CASSHSYRDRANYTF
13	.	.	TRBV5-1	TRBJ2-7	TGCACCAGCAGCTTCAGGGCGTCCTACGAGCAGTACTTC	CTSSFRASYEQYF
15	few	TRBD2	TRBV14	TRBJ2-7	TGTGCCAGCAGCCACAACCGACTAGCGGGGTACGAGCAGTACTTC	CASSHNRLAGYEQYF
14	many	.	TRBV12-5	TRBJ2-1	TGTGCTAGTGGTTTGACCCCGAGGTACAATGAGCAGTTCTTC	CASGLTPRYNEQFF
17	few	.	TRBV7-9	TRBJ2-7	TGTGCCAGCAGCTTAGTTGCTCTAGCTGCGTACTCCTACGAGCAGTACTTC	CASSLVALAAYSYEQYF
14	many	TRBD1	TRBV15	TRBJ2-2	TGTGCCACCAGCAGAAACAGGGGGGCCGGGGAGCTGTTTTTT	CATSRNRGAGELFF
14	many	.	TRBV28	TRBJ2-1	TGTGCCAGCATCTCAGTGGGGGATTACAATGAGCAGTTCTTC	CASISVGDYNEQFF
14	few	.	TRBV20-1	TRBJ2-1	TGCAGTGCTAGACCCGGGTCGCCCAACAATGAGCAGTTCTTC	CSARPGSPNNEQFF
13	many	TRBD2	TRBV24-1	TRBJ2-1	TGTGCCACCAAACTAGCGGGAGGCAATGAGCAGTTCTTC	CATKLAGGNEQFF
15	many	TRBD1	TRBV5-5	TRBJ2-5	TGTGCCAGCAGCTTGGTGCCAGGGGGACAAGAGACCCAGTACTTC	CASSLVPGGQETQYF
12	many	TRBD1	TRBV28	TRBJ1-1	TGTGCCAGCAGTTTGTACAGGGGTTTGGCTTTCTTT	CASSLYRGLAFF
13	many	.	TRBV5-1	TRBJ2-7	TGCGCCAGCAGCAGTGGCAAAGGGGACGAGCAGTACTTC	CASSSGKGDEQYF
18	.	TRBD1	TRBV24-1	TRBJ2-4	TGTGCCACCAGTGACACCGGGACAGTCCTATGGGGCAAAAACATTCAGTACTTC	CATSDTGTVLWGKNIQYF
18	many	.	TRBV11-1	TRBJ2-1	TGTGCCAGCAGCCTTACCGCCGGCGGGGCTAGCGAGTACAATGAGCAGTTCTTC	CASSLTAGGASEYNEQFF
15	.	TRBD1	TRBV9	TRBJ1-5	TGTGCCAGCAAAGGCGACAGGGCCAGCAATCAGCCCCAGCATTTT	CASKGDRASNQPQHF
11	.	.	TRBV29-1	TRBJ2-5	TGCAGTGGGGTCCAGCTCGAGACCCAGTACTTC	CSGVQLETQYF
14	many	TRBD1	TRBV11-3	TRBJ1-4	TGTGCCAGCAGCCTAGGGGGCCGGAATGAAAAACTGTTTTTT	CASSLGGRNEKLFF
18	many	TRBD1	TRBV28	TRBJ1-5	TGTGCCAGCAGTCTACACTTGACAGGGGGAAATCTAGGGCAGCCCCAGCATTTT	CASSLHLTGGNLGQPQHF
13	many	.	TRBV18	TRBJ2-3	TGTGCCAGCTATTCGGGGAATGGAGATACGCAGTATTTT	CASYSGNGDTQYF
16	.	TRBD2	TRBV11-3	TRBJ2-1	TGTGCCAGCAGCCCTGGGACTAGCGGGAGTCGCGGCGAGCAGTTCTTC	CASSPGTSGSRGEQFF
16	many	.	TRBV6-2/TRBV6-3	TRBJ2-3	TGTGCCAGCAGTCTACTCGGGCAGGCGGTTGGTGATACGCAGTATTTT	CASSLLGQAVGDTQYF
15	many	TRBD1	TRBV10-3	TRBJ1-5	TGTGCCATCAGTGTTACAGGGGACAGCAATCAGCCCCAGCATTTT	CAISVTGDSNQPQHF
16	few	.	TRBV6-2/TRBV6-3	TRBJ1-1	TGTGCCAGCAGTTGGCGACCCGGGACACCATACACTGAAGCTTTCTTT	CASSWRPGTPYTEAFF
13	many	.	TRBV27	TRBJ2-5	TGTGCCAGCAGCCCTACAGGGTGGGAGACCCAGTACTTC	CASSPTGWETQYF
14	many	.	TRBV10-3	TRBJ2-3	TGTGCCATCAGTGAGGGGGTCCGCACAGATACGCAGTATTTT	CAISEGVRTDTQYF
17	.	.	TRBV4-1	TRBJ2-4	TGCGCCAGCAGCCAAGATGCGGAAGCGCCCTCCCAAAACATTCAGTACTTC	CASSQDAEAPSQNIQYF
12	many	.	TRBV28	TRBJ1-1	TGTGCCAGCAGTTTGCGGGGGATCGAAGCTTTCTTT	CASSLRGIEAFF
16	many	.	TRBV28	TRBJ2-5	TGTGCCAGCAGTTCTCACGGTCGGAACGGGGAAGAGACCCAGTACTTC	CASSSHGRNGEETQYF
14	many	TRBD1	TRBV2	TRBJ2-7	TGTGCCACCCAGCGGACAGGGGCCGTGAGGGAGCAGTACTTC	CATQRTGAVREQYF
15	.	TRBD1	TRBV12-3/TRBV12-4	TRBJ1-6	TGTGCCAACGGTCTTCTGACAGGGGACAATTCACCCCTCCACTTT	CANGLLTGDNSPLHF
12	many	.	TRBV11-2	TRBJ1-2	TGTGCCAGCAGCTTAGAGGGCGATGGCTACACCTTC	CASSLEGDGYTF
17	.	.	TRBV5-6	TRBJ2-6	TGTGCCAGCAGCTTGTCAACAGCGCCCTCTGGGGCCAACGTCCTGACTTTC	CASSLSTAPSGANVLTF
16	.	TRBD1	TRBV15	TRBJ2-2	TGTGCCACCAGCAGAGCGGGACAGGGCTGCACCGGGGAGCTGTTTTTT	CATSRAGQGCTGELFF
15	many	.	TRBV12-3/TRBV12-4	TRBJ2-7	TGTGCCAGCCAATTGGGGTCAGGGGACCCCTACGAGCAGTACTTC	CASQLGSGDPYEQYF
14	.	.	TRBV9	TRBJ2-4	TGTGCCAGCAGCGTTGGGGGAACCAAAAACATTCAGTACTTC	CASSVGGTKNIQYF
19	many	.	TRBV5-1	TRBJ2-1	TGCGCCAGCAGCTTGTACTCGGACGGGACCAGGTGGGACAACAATGAGCAGTTCTTC	CASSLYSDGTRWDNNEQFF
14	.	TRBD1	TRBV27	TRBJ2-5	TGTGCCAGCAGTTCAGGGGGCTTAGGAGAGACCCAGTACTTC	CASSSGGLGETQYF
16	many	.	TRBV4-2	TRBJ2-3	TGTGCCAGCAGCCCCTGGGAGTATACTAGCACAGATACGCAGTATTTT	CASSPWEYTSTDTQYF
14	.	TRBD1	TRBV4-3	TRBJ2-2	TGCGCCAGCAGCCCCGGACAGGGGCTAGGGGAGCTGTTTTTT	CASSPGQGLGELFF
16	.	TRBD2	TRBV5-1	TRBJ2-1	TGCGCCAGCAGCTCGGCAAGCGGGAGGATTAAGGGTGAGCAGTTCTTC	CASSSASGRIKGEQFF
16	few	.	TRBV7-6	TRBJ1-1	TGTGCCAGCAGCTTAGCCGACGCAGGGGTGAACACTGAAGCTTTCTTT	CASSLADAGVNTEAFF
17	.	TRBD1	TRBV5-6	TRBJ2-2	TGTGCCAGCAGCTCCGTCGGACAGGGTGCGGGCACCGGGGAGCTGTTTTTT	CASSSVGQGAGTGELFF
14	many	TRBD2	TRBV20-1	TRBJ2-3	TGCAGTGCTACACTAGCGGACTTCACAGATACGCAGTATTTT	CSATLADFTDTQYF